These T cell receptor beta chains were read from a single sample in a study of memory CD4+ T cells and cytomegalovirus serostatus. The table came from immunoSEQ multiplex PCR; TCRdb's copy has only in-frame clones and leaves some out. Of about 56,000 clones detected, 82% appear once; the ten largest clones hold around 0.43%. Sequencing used memory CD4+ T cells from blood. Source of these receptors: an adult in good health and CMV-seronegative. The CDR3 runs from the conserved cysteine through the conserved F or W. Each record gives: clone size, D gene, V gene, J gene, CDR3 DNA, CDR3 protein. The D gene is left open where the match is weak. Clone size, where shown, is once, few, many, or a class for clones that have expanded.

clone_size: .
d_call: .
v_call: TRBV7-2
j_call: TRBJ2-3
cdr3_nt: TGTGCCAGCAGCTTAAGTGGGGGGGCGACAGATACGCAGTATTTT
cdr3_aa: CASSLSGGATDTQYF

clone_size: .
d_call: .
v_call: TRBV25-1
j_call: TRBJ2-5
cdr3_nt: TGTGCCAGCAGTGAAGACAGAGGGACCCAGTACTTC
cdr3_aa: CASSEDRGTQYF

clone_size: .
d_call: TRBD2
v_call: TRBV4-2
j_call: TRBJ2-3
cdr3_nt: TGTGCCAGCAGCCATAATCCAGGACTAGCGAGCACAGATACGCAGTATTTT
cdr3_aa: CASSHNPGLASTDTQYF

clone_size: .
d_call: .
v_call: TRBV30
j_call: TRBJ1-5
cdr3_nt: TGTGCCTGGAGTGTATGGGCGGTTCATAGGCCCCAGCATTTT
cdr3_aa: CAWSVWAVHRPQHF

clone_size: .
d_call: TRBD1
v_call: TRBV6-6
j_call: TRBJ2-7
cdr3_nt: TGTGCCAGCAGTTACCTGGACAGGGGGCCCTACGAGCAGTACTTC
cdr3_aa: CASSYLDRGPYEQYF

clone_size: .
d_call: .
v_call: TRBV7-2
j_call: TRBJ1-5
cdr3_nt: TGTGCCAGCAGCTTAGGAGGGATGGGCAATCAGCCCCAGCATTTT
cdr3_aa: CASSLGGMGNQPQHF

clone_size: .
d_call: .
v_call: TRBV27
j_call: TRBJ1-5
cdr3_nt: TGTGCCAGCAGTTTATCAGGGGCGGGGTACGGGCAGCCCCAGCATTTT
cdr3_aa: CASSLSGAGYGQPQHF

clone_size: .
d_call: .
v_call: TRBV28
j_call: TRBJ1-2
cdr3_nt: TGTGCCAGCAGTCAAAGGGGACTCGATGGCTACACCTTC
cdr3_aa: CASSQRGLDGYTF

clone_size: .
d_call: .
v_call: TRBV4-1
j_call: TRBJ2-7
cdr3_nt: TGCGCCAGCAGCCAAGTAAATATGGGACTTTCTCGGGACGAGCAGTACTTC
cdr3_aa: CASSQVNMGLSRDEQYF

clone_size: .
d_call: TRBD2
v_call: TRBV7-2
j_call: TRBJ2-1
cdr3_nt: TGTGCCAGCAGCCGTAGCGGGGGGGCATCGGGGGAGCAGTTCTTC
cdr3_aa: CASSRSGGASGEQFF

clone_size: few
d_call: TRBD2
v_call: TRBV9
j_call: TRBJ2-5
cdr3_nt: TGTGCCAGCAGCGTAGGGGTAGCGGGGGGAGAGACCCAGTACTTC
cdr3_aa: CASSVGVAGGETQYF

clone_size: .
d_call: .
v_call: TRBV5-1
j_call: TRBJ2-3
cdr3_nt: TGCGCCAGCAGCCCGGAGCCCAGTACAGATACGCAGTATTTT
cdr3_aa: CASSPEPSTDTQYF

clone_size: once
d_call: .
v_call: TRBV5-6
j_call: TRBJ2-5
cdr3_nt: TGTGCCAGCAGCTCAGACTTCCAAGAGACCCAGTACTTC
cdr3_aa: CASSSDFQETQYF

clone_size: .
d_call: TRBD1
v_call: TRBV5-1
j_call: TRBJ1-5
cdr3_nt: TGCGCCAGCAGCCCAGAAGGGACAGGGACTCAGCCCCAGCATTTT
cdr3_aa: CASSPEGTGTQPQHF

clone_size: .
d_call: TRBD1
v_call: TRBV11-3
j_call: TRBJ1-4
cdr3_nt: TGTGCCAGCACAACCCGGGACAGGGGAGCAACTAATGAAAAACTGTTTTTT
cdr3_aa: CASTTRDRGATNEKLFF

clone_size: few
d_call: TRBD1
v_call: TRBV18
j_call: TRBJ2-7
cdr3_nt: TGTGCCAGCTCACCGGGACAGGGTACAGGCGAGCAGTACTTC
cdr3_aa: CASSPGQGTGEQYF

clone_size: .
d_call: TRBD2
v_call: TRBV7-2
j_call: TRBJ2-2
cdr3_nt: TGTGCCAGCAGCTTCACTAGCGGGAAACCCACCGGGGAGCTGTTTTTT
cdr3_aa: CASSFTSGKPTGELFF

clone_size: .
d_call: TRBD1
v_call: TRBV10-3
j_call: TRBJ2-7
cdr3_nt: TGTGCCATCCGGCAGGGGGCGAGTGAGCAGTACTTC
cdr3_aa: CAIRQGASEQYF

clone_size: .
d_call: .
v_call: TRBV18
j_call: TRBJ1-6
cdr3_nt: TGTGCCAGCTCACTCAACGGGAATTCACCCCTCCACTTT
cdr3_aa: CASSLNGNSPLHF

clone_size: .
d_call: .
v_call: TRBV6-5
j_call: TRBJ1-6
cdr3_nt: TGTGCCAGCAGTTACTCAGATTCACCCCTCCACTTT
cdr3_aa: CASSYSDSPLHF

clone_size: .
d_call: TRBD2
v_call: TRBV29-1
j_call: TRBJ2-3
cdr3_nt: TGCAGCGTTGGGGGAGGCGGGGGAGGCACAGATACGCAGTATTTT
cdr3_aa: CSVGGGGGGTDTQYF

clone_size: .
d_call: .
v_call: TRBV6-5
j_call: TRBJ2-7
cdr3_nt: TGTGCCAGCAGGGGGTTTGACAAAAGAGCCTACGAGCAGTACTTC
cdr3_aa: CASRGFDKRAYEQYF

clone_size: .
d_call: .
v_call: TRBV5-8
j_call: TRBJ2-7
cdr3_nt: TGTGCCAGCAGCTTGGGGCAGGGTCTCTACGAGCAGTACTTC
cdr3_aa: CASSLGQGLYEQYF

clone_size: .
d_call: .
v_call: TRBV5-1
j_call: TRBJ2-5
cdr3_nt: TGCGCCAGCAGCTTGGGGCAGGGCCAAGAGACCCAGTACTTC
cdr3_aa: CASSLGQGQETQYF

clone_size: once
d_call: .
v_call: TRBV7-9
j_call: TRBJ1-1
cdr3_nt: TGTGCCAGCATTTTGTCGTCGGGTTCGAACACTGAAGCTTTCTTT
cdr3_aa: CASILSSGSNTEAFF

clone_size: .
d_call: .
v_call: TRBV2
j_call: TRBJ1-5
cdr3_nt: TGTGCCAGCAGACACGGACAGCAAATAAATCAGCCCCAGCATTTT
cdr3_aa: CASRHGQQINQPQHF

clone_size: once
d_call: .
v_call: TRBV28
j_call: TRBJ1-2
cdr3_nt: TGTGCCAGCAGTTTTAGCCAGGGGATTAACTATGGCTACACCTTC
cdr3_aa: CASSFSQGINYGYTF